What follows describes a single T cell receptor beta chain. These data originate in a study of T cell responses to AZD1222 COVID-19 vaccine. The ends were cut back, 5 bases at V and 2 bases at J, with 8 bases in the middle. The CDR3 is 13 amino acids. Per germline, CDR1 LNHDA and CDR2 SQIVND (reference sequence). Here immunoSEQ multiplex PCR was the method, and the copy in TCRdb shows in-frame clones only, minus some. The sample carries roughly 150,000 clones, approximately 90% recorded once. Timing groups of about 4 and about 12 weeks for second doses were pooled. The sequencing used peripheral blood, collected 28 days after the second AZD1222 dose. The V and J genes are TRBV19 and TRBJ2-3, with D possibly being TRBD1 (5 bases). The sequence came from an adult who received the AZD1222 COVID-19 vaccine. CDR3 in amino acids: CASSRQSTDTQYF. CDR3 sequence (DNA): TGTGCCAGTAGTCGACAGTCCACAGATACGCAGTATTTT.